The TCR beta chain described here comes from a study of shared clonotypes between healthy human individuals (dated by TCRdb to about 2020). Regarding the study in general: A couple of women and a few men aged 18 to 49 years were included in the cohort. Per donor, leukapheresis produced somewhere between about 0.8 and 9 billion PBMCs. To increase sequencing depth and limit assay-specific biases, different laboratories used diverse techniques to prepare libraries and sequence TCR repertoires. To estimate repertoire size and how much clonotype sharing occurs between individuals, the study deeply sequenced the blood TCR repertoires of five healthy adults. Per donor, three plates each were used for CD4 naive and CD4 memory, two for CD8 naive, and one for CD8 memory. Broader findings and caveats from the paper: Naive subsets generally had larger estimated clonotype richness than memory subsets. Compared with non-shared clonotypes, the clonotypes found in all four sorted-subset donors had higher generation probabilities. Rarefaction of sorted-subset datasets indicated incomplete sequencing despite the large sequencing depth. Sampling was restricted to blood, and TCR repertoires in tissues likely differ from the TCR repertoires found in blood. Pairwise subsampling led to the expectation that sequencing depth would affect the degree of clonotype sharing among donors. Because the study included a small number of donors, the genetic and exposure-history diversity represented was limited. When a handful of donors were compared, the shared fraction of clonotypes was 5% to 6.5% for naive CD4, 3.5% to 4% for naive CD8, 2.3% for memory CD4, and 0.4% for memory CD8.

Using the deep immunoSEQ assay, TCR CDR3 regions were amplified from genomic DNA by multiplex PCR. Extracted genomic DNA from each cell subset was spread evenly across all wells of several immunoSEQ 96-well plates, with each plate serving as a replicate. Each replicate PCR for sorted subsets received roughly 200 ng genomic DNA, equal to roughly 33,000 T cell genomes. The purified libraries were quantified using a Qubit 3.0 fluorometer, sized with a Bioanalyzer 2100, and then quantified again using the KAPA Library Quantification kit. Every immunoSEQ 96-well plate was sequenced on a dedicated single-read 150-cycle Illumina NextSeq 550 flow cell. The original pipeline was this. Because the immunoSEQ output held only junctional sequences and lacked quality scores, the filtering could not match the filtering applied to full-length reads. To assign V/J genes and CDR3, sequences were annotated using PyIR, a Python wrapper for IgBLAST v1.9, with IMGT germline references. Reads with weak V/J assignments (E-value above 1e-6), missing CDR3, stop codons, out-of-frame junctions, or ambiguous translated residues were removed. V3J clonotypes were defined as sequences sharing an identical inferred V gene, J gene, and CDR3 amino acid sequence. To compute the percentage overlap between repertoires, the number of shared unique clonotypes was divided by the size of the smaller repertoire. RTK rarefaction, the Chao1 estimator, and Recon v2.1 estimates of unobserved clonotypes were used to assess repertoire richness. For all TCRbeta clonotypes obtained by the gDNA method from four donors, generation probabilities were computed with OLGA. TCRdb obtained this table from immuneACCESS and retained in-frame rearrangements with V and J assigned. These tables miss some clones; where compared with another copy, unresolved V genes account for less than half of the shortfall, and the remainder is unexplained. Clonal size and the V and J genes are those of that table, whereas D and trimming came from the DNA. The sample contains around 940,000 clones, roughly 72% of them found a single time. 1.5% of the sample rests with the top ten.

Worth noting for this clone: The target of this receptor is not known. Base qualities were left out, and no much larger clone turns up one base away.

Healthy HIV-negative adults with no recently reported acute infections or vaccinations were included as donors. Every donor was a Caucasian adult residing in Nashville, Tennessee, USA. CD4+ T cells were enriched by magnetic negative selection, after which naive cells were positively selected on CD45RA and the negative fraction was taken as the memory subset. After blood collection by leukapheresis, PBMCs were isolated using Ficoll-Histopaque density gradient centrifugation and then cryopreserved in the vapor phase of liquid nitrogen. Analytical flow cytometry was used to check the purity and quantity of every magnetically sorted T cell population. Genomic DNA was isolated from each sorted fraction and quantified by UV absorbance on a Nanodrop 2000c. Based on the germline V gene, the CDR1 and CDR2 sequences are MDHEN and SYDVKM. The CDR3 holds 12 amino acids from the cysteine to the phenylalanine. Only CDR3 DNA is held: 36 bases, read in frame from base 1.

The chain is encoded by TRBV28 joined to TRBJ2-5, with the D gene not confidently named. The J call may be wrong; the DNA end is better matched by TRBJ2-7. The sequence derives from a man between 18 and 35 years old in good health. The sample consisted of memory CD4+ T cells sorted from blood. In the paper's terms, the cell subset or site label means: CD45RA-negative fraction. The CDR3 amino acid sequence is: CASTLRDGEQYF. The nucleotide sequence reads TGTGCCAGCACCTTAAGGGATGGCGAGCAGTACTTC.